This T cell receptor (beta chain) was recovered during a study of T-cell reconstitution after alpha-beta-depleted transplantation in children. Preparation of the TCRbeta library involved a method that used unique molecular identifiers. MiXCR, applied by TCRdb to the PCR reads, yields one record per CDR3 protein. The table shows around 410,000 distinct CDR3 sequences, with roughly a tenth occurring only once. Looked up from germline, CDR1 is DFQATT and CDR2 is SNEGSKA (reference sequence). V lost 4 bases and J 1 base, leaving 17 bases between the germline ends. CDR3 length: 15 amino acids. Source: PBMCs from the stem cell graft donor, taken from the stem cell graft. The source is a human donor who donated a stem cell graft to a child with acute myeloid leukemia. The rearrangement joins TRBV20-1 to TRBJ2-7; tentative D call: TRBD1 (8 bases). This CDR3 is CSAIGQGGKSYEQYF. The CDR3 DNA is TGCAGTGCTATTGGACAGGGAGGGAAGTCCTACGAGCAGTACTTC.